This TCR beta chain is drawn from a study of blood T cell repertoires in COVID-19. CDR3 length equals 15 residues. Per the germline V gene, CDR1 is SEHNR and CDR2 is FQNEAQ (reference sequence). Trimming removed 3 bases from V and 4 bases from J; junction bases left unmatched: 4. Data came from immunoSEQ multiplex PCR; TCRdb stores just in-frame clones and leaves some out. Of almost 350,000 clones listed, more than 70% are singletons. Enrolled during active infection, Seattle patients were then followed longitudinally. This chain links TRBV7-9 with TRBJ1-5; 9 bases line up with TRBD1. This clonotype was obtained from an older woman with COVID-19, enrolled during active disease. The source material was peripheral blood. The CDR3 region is CASSLGQGPNQPQHF. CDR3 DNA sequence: TGTGCCAGCAGCTTGGGACAGGGCCCGAATCAGCCCCAGCATTTT. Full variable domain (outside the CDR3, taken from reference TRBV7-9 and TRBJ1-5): DTGVSQNPRHKITKRGQNVTFRCDPISEHNRLYWYRQTLGQGPEFLTYFQNEAQLEKSRLLSDRFSAERPKGSFSTLEIQRTEQGDSAMYLCASSLGQGPNQPQHFGDGTRLSIL.